These 10 T cell receptor beta chains originate from one sample sequenced in a study of T cell responses to AZD1222 COVID-19 vaccine. Measured with immunoSEQ multiplex PCR; TCRdb has only the in-frame clones, and not every one. The repertoire holds 94,000 or so clones, with approximately 90% as singletons. Sequencing used peripheral blood, obtained on day 0 of AZD1222 vaccination. The source is an adult in good health.

The chain carries TRBV19 and TRBJ2-1; 8 bases fit TRBD2. With V trimmed by 5 bases and J by 8 bases, 5 bases remained unmatched. The CDR3 extends over 13 amino acids. The germline CDR1 and CDR2 sequences are LNHDA and SQIVND (reference sequence). CDR3 in DNA: TGTGCCAGTAGTCAGCGGGGGCACCATGAGCAGTTCTTC. Translation: CASSQRGHHEQFF.

V gene TRBV4-1 combines with J gene TRBJ2-5; 15 bases are shared with TRBD2. V was clipped by 2 bases and J by 4 bases; unmatched bases: 5. The CDR3 sequence is 17 residues long. From germline, CDR1 is MGHRA and CDR2 YSYEKL. The CDR3 here is CASSQRTSGGAGETQYF. The CDR3 DNA is TGCGCCAGCAGCCAACGGACTAGCGGGGGGGCCGGAGAGACCCAGTACTTC.

This clone was counted between two and nine times. The rearrangement joins TRBV6-5 to TRBJ1-5, with D hard to call. The CDR3 contains 14 residues. CDR1 is MNHEY and CDR2 is SVGAGI in the germline V gene. The V end lost 4 bases, the J end lost 0 bases, and 7 bases lay between the germline ends. CDR3 region: CASSLESSNQPQHF. As DNA, the CDR3 is TGTGCCAGCAGTTTGGAGAGTAGCAATCAGCCCCAGCATTTT.

This clone was seen only a few times. This chain connects TRBV7-2 to TRBJ1-1, with TRBD1 as a possible D gene (5 bases). The V and J ends lost 5 bases and 0 bases respectively, with 7 bases between them. CDR1 and CDR2 from the germline V gene are SGHTA and FQGNSA. The CDR3 contains 13 residues. The CDR3 DNA reads TGTGCCAGCAGCCGACAGATGAACACTGAAGCTTTCTTT. Protein product: CASSRQMNTEAFF.

This chain connects TRBV28 to TRBJ1-2, with D perhaps matching TRBD1 (6 bases). CDR3 size: 14 residues. Per the germline V gene, CDR1 is MDHEN and CDR2 is SYDVKM. Trimming cost V 5 bases and J 4 bases, with 14 bases left between them. The CDR3 sequence is CASSPLDRFYGYTF. The CDR3 bases are TGTGCCAGCAGTCCGTTAGACAGGTTCTATGGCTACACCTTC.

The chain recombines TRBV30 with TRBJ1-2, with D hard to call. Germline assignment: CDR1 GTSNPN and CDR2 SVGIG (reference sequence). V was trimmed by 3 bases and J by 4 bases, leaving 6 bases between them. This CDR3 has 11 amino acids. As DNA, the CDR3 is TGTGCCTGGAGCCTGATCTATGGCTACACCTTC. Protein product: CAWSLIYGYTF.

This clone was seen a few times. The chain has TRBV6-5 and TRBJ1-6; the D gene is possibly TRBD1 (5 bases). The CDR3 consists of 14 residues. CDR1 MNHEY and CDR2 SVGAGI come from the germline V gene. V lost 4 bases and J 13 bases, leaving 17 bases between the germline ends. The CDR3 bases are TGTGCCAGCAGTTCGTCCAGGGTTCCGACGCCCCTCCACTTT. Amino acid sequence: CASSSSRVPTPLHF.

This chain joins TRBV3-1 (or the pseudogene TRBV3-2) and TRBJ2-7, with D unclear. CDR1 and CDR2 (germline): LGHDT, YNNKEL (reference sequence). V lost 4 bases and J lost 6, with 7 bases in between. This CDR3 is built from 11 residues. The CDR3 DNA follows: TGTGCCAGCAGCCTCCAATCCGAGCAGTACTTC. It is translated as CASSLQSEQYF.

The DNA of the CDR3 is TGCGCCAGCAGTGTCACGGGGAGAGATCAGCCCCAGCATTTT. This sequence encodes CASSVTGRDQPQHF. The chain is built from TRBV10-2 and TRBJ1-5; D is undetermined. V was cut by 4 bases and J by 5 bases, with 12 bases left in between. Germline V gives CDR1 WSHSY, CDR2 SAAADI. CDR3 length equals 14 residues.

V and J are TRBV19 and TRBJ2-1; 12 nucleotides match TRBD2. The CDR3 totals 15 residues. In germline, CDR1 is LNHDA, CDR2 SQIVND (reference sequence). V lost 6 bases and J lost 4; bases outside the gene matches: 4. CDR3 protein: CASSTLAGGYNEQFF. DNA of the CDR3: TGTGCCAGTAGCACCCTAGCGGGGGGGTACAATGAGCAGTTCTTC. Full variable domain (outside the CDR3, taken from reference TRBV19 and TRBJ2-1): DGGITQSPKYLFRKEGQNVTLSCEQNLNHDAMYWYRQDPGQGLRLIYYSQIVNDFQKGDIAEGYSVSREKKESFPLTVTSAQKNPTAFYLCASSTLAGGYNEQFFGPGTRLTVL.